This TCR beta chain is drawn from a study of blood T cell repertoires in COVID-19. Study-level background: Samples taken during acute and convalescent COVID-19 were collected in the United States, Italy and Spain. T cells, B-cell-depleted T cells, or PBMCs provided the cDNA or gDNA that served as material.

The cohort comprised adults aged 18 to 89 years residing in about two dozen US areas. Generated by immunoSEQ multiplex PCR, the TCRdb table keeps only in-frame clones and is missing some. Among some 200,000 clones listed, roughly 87% were seen once. The CDR3 runs to 16 residues. The V end lost 0 bases, the J end lost 2 bases, and 16 bases lay between the germline ends. Germline CDR1 and CDR2: SQVTM and ANQGSEA. This chain joins TRBV29-1 and TRBJ1-2, with D perhaps matching TRBD1 (6 bases). The source material was PBMCs or T cells enriched from blood (not recorded which). The TCR comes from a man between 25 and 39 years old in a cohort exposed to, infected with or recovered from COVID-19 (not recorded which). The CDR3 nucleotides read TGCAGCGTTGAAGATCAAGGCGGGGGCAAGAACTATGGCTACACCTTC. Translated, it gives CSVEDQGGGKNYGYTF.